The clone carrying this TCR beta chain was observed a handful of times. Its antigen is undetermined. Using constant-segment primers, 5'RACE produced TCR alpha and TCR beta cDNA libraries carrying sample barcodes and UMIs. TCRdb fed the 5' RACE reads into MiXCR, producing one record per CDR3 protein. The table shows roughly 300,000 distinct CDR3 sequences, with 16% occurring only once. This sample was taken from a study of T-cell memory formation after mild COVID-19. The wider study: Largely, the TCR clusters proved donor specific.

Overall study findings and caveats: Contracting CD4+ clones lay largely in CM and EM, with CD8+ ones residing in EMRA. Still unconfirmed is whether the second-wave clones peaking on day 37 recognized SARS-CoV-2.

Deletions cut 5 bases from V and 1 base from J, with 12 bases between. The CDR3 length is 13 residues. Germline V gives CDR1 DFQATT, CDR2 SNEGSKA (reference sequence). Sequencing was carried out using PBMCs or a T cell subset sorted from them (not recorded which). The V and J genes are TRBV20-1 and TRBJ2-7, with a possible D match to TRBD2 (6 bases). This clonotype originated in a man aged 18 to 29 who had mild COVID-19 (a few samples of this study predate the infection). Cell type and time point are not known. CDR3 sequence reads: CSAFDGRSYEQYV. The CDR3 DNA reads TGCAGTGCTTTTGATGGGAGGTCCTACGAGCAGTACGTC.